This TCR beta chain was documented in a study of OX40 agonist ivuxolimab in advanced cancers. Looking at the study overall: The study gave patients intravenous ivuxolimab at 0.01 to 10 mg/kg every 2 weeks. Earlier treatment with anti-PD-1, anti-PD-L1 or anti-CTLA-4 was permitted, and around 43% had received some. General study findings and limits: Averaging showed that CD8+ T cells had more expanded clones than CD4+ did.

Trimming took 3 bases from V and 1 from J; bases not matched to a gene: 7. The CDR3 is 17 residues long. Germline CDR1 is LGHNA and CDR2 is YSLEER. Note on this clone: Its antigen is currently unknown.

TCRdb's table, derived via immunoSEQ multiplex PCR, lists solely in-frame clones and lacks some. The sample carries some 84,000 clones, approximately 90% recorded once. The TCR comes from an adult with an advanced solid tumor such as melanoma, head and neck, liver or kidney cancer. Sample: CD4+ or CD8+ T cells sorted from blood, taken in a trial of the OX40 agonist ivuxolimab. The chain links TRBV4-3 to TRBJ1-3, with 9 nucleotides matching TRBD1. The DNA of the CDR3 is TGCGCCAGCAGCCAGGGCTCCGGGACAGGGTCTGGAAACACCATATATTTT. Protein product: CASSQGSGTGSGNTIYF.